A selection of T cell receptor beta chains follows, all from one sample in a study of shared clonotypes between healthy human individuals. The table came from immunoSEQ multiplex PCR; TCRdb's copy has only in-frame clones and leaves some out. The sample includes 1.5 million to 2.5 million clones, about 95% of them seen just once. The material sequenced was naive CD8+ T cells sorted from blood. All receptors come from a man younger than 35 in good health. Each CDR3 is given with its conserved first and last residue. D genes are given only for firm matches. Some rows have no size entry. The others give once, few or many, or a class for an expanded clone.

DNA: TGTGCCAGCTCACCTATAGTGTCCTACAATGAGCAGTTCTTC; CDR3: CASSPIVSYNEQFF; D: -; size: few; J: TRBJ2-1; V: TRBV18
DNA: TGTGCCAGCAGCTTAACCTCCGCGGCCGGGGAGCTGTTTTTT; CDR3: CASSLTSAAGELFF; D: -; size: -; J: TRBJ2-2; V: TRBV5-6
DNA: TGCAGCGTTTGGAGGTACAATGAGCAGTTCTTC; CDR3: CSVWRYNEQFF; D: -; size: -; J: TRBJ2-1; V: TRBV29-1
DNA: TGTGCCAGCAGTTACTCATGGACAGGGGATACGTTCTTC; CDR3: CASSYSWTGDTFF; D: TRBD1; size: -; J: TRBJ2-1; V: TRBV6-6
DNA: TGTGCCAGTAGTATGATCCCCGATGAGCAGTTCTTC; CDR3: CASSMIPDEQFF; D: -; size: -; J: TRBJ2-1; V: TRBV19
DNA: TGTGCCAGTAGTATGGACCGTGCAAATCAGCCCCAGCATTTT; CDR3: CASSMDRANQPQHF; D: -; size: -; J: TRBJ1-5; V: TRBV19
DNA: TGTGCCAGTTCCTTTAGGTCTAGTAGCTACGAGCAGTACTTC; CDR3: CASSFRSSSYEQYF; D: -; size: -; J: TRBJ2-7; V: TRBV27
DNA: TGTGCCAGCAGTTTATCAGACGGGGGCACCTACGAGCAGTACTTC; CDR3: CASSLSDGGTYEQYF; D: -; size: -; J: TRBJ2-7; V: TRBV27
DNA: TGCGCCAGCAGCCAAGATAGGGGCCCCGGGGAGCTGTTTTTT; CDR3: CASSQDRGPGELFF; D: -; size: once; J: TRBJ2-2; V: TRBV4-1
DNA: TGTGCCAGCAGCTTAGGATACACCGACGGGGGGGTGAGCGATGGCTACACCTTC; CDR3: CASSLGYTDGGVSDGYTF; D: -; size: -; J: TRBJ1-2; V: TRBV13
DNA: TGTGCCAGCAGCTCGAAAGAGACCCAGTACTTC; CDR3: CASSSKETQYF; D: -; size: -; J: TRBJ2-5; V: TRBV13
DNA: TGCAGCGCCCTATTCAACAGGGACCGTTACAATGAGCAGTTCTTC; CDR3: CSALFNRDRYNEQFF; D: -; size: -; J: TRBJ2-1; V: TRBV29-1
DNA: TGTGCCAGCAGTGAACTGCCGGGGCCCCCTTACAATGAGCAGTTCTTC; CDR3: CASSELPGPPYNEQFF; D: -; size: -; J: TRBJ2-1; V: TRBV6-1
DNA: TGTGCCAGCAGCTCGATCTCCGGGACCTATGGCTACACCTTC; CDR3: CASSSISGTYGYTF; D: -; size: -; J: TRBJ1-2; V: TRBV7-2
DNA: TGTGCCATCAGTGAGGGGACTCGGCGGGACTATGGCTACACCTTC; CDR3: CAISEGTRRDYGYTF; D: -; size: -; J: TRBJ1-2; V: TRBV10-3
DNA: TGTGCCAGCAGTTACCACGGAAATTATGAAGCTTTCTTT; CDR3: CASSYHGNYEAFF; D: -; size: -; J: TRBJ1-1; V: TRBV6-5
DNA: TGTGCCAGCAGCGCTACCGGGACAGCCACAGATACGCAGTATTTT; CDR3: CASSATGTATDTQYF; D: TRBD1; size: -; J: TRBJ2-3; V: TRBV7-9
DNA: TGTGCCAGCAGCGTAATCCACACCGGGGAGCTGTTTTTT; CDR3: CASSVIHTGELFF; D: -; size: -; J: TRBJ2-2; V: TRBV9
DNA: TGTGCCAGCAGTGAATATTGGCAGGGTCTGGAAAAACTGTTTTTT; CDR3: CASSEYWQGLEKLFF; D: -; size: -; J: TRBJ1-4; V: TRBV25-1
DNA: TGCGCCAGCACCTCGGACGGTTACAATGAGCAGTTCTTC; CDR3: CASTSDGYNEQFF; D: -; size: -; J: TRBJ2-1; V: TRBV10-2
DNA: TGTGCCAGCAAAGGGGGGACGGGGGGCATTCAGTACTTC; CDR3: CASKGGTGGIQYF; D: -; size: -; J: TRBJ2-4; V: TRBV27
DNA: TGTGCCTGGAGTTGGGGGCAAAGCACAGATACGCAGTATTTT; CDR3: CAWSWGQSTDTQYF; D: -; size: -; J: TRBJ2-3; V: TRBV30
DNA: TGTGCCAGCAGCTTAGCGCTGGGGGACAATCAGCCCCAGCATTTT; CDR3: CASSLALGDNQPQHF; D: -; size: few; J: TRBJ1-5; V: TRBV7-6
DNA: TGTGCCAGCAGCTTCGGACTAGCGGGGGTCCAAGAGACCCAGTACTTC; CDR3: CASSFGLAGVQETQYF; D: TRBD2; size: -; J: TRBJ2-5; V: TRBV7-8
DNA: TGTGCCAGCAGCCCCGAAATTAACTACGATGAGCAGTTCTTC; CDR3: CASSPEINYDEQFF; D: -; size: -; J: TRBJ2-1; V: TRBV27
DNA: TGTGCCAGTGGATTTGGCTACGAGCAGTACTTC; CDR3: CASGFGYEQYF; D: -; size: -; J: TRBJ2-7; V: TRBV19
DNA: TGTGCCAGCAGCGGACCGGGTAACACTGAAGCTTTCTTT; CDR3: CASSGPGNTEAFF; D: -; size: -; J: TRBJ1-1; V: TRBV11-2
DNA: TGTGCCAGCAGTCCGTCCATTACCTACGAGCAGTACTTC; CDR3: CASSPSITYEQYF; D: -; size: -; J: TRBJ2-7; V: TRBV27
DNA: TGCGCCAGCAGCTGGGACAGGGGGAGGCAAGAGACCCAGTACTTC; CDR3: CASSWDRGRQETQYF; D: TRBD1; size: -; J: TRBJ2-5; V: TRBV5-1
DNA: TGTGCCTGGGGGACGAGGACAGGGGGCTTAGATACGCAGTATTTT; CDR3: CAWGTRTGGLDTQYF; D: TRBD1; size: -; J: TRBJ2-3; V: TRBV30
DNA: TGTGCCATCAGTGAGCCCCTCTTGACTAGCGGGATGTCAGATACGCAGTATTTT; CDR3: CAISEPLLTSGMSDTQYF; D: TRBD2; size: -; J: TRBJ2-3; V: TRBV10-3
DNA: TGTGCCAGCAGCTCGCCCGGGACAGGGGAACGCTACGAGCAGTACTTC; CDR3: CASSSPGTGERYEQYF; D: TRBD1; size: -; J: TRBJ2-7; V: TRBV7-9
DNA: TGTGCCTGGAGTGTTGGTGACCTCGGAAAACTGTTTTTT; CDR3: CAWSVGDLGKLFF; D: -; size: -; J: TRBJ1-4; V: TRBV30
DNA: TGTGCCAGTAGTATCGGACTCATCCAGCCCCAGCATTTT; CDR3: CASSIGLIQPQHF; D: -; size: -; J: TRBJ1-5; V: TRBV19
DNA: TGTGCCAGCAGCTTAACCCCCCCACTAGCCAATGAGCAGTTCTTC; CDR3: CASSLTPPLANEQFF; D: -; size: once; J: TRBJ2-1; V: TRBV7-6
DNA: TGTGCCAGCAGCTCACCGGGACTCCTATGGGGCTACGAGCAGTACTTC; CDR3: CASSSPGLLWGYEQYF; D: -; size: -; J: TRBJ2-7; V: TRBV11-2
DNA: TGTGCCAGCAGCGCTCGGGACAGGGAGGACAATGAGCAGTTCTTC; CDR3: CASSARDREDNEQFF; D: TRBD1; size: -; J: TRBJ2-1; V: TRBV11-2
DNA: TGTGCCTTCCGGACTTACGAGCAGTACTTC; CDR3: CAFRTYEQYF; D: -; size: few; J: TRBJ2-7; V: TRBV19
DNA: TGTGCCAGCAGCGTAGAGCAAGGGCCCGGGGAGCCCCAGCATTTT; CDR3: CASSVEQGPGEPQHF; D: -; size: -; J: TRBJ1-5; V: TRBV9
DNA: TGTGCCAGCAGTCTCCAGGGGTACACCGGGGAGCTGTTTTTT; CDR3: CASSLQGYTGELFF; D: -; size: -; J: TRBJ2-2; V: TRBV28
DNA: TGCGCCAGCAGCCAAGAAAAATCGATCTTGTATGGCTACACCTTC; CDR3: CASSQEKSILYGYTF; D: -; size: -; J: TRBJ1-2; V: TRBV4-1
DNA: TGTGCCAGCAGCTTCCCTAACAATGAGCAGTTCTTC; CDR3: CASSFPNNEQFF; D: -; size: -; J: TRBJ2-1; V: TRBV5-8
DNA: TGTGCCAGCAGCGTAGACGGCCAGGAGCAGTTCTTC; CDR3: CASSVDGQEQFF; D: -; size: -; J: TRBJ2-1; V: TRBV9
DNA: TGTGCCAGTAGTATACGAATCCCCGGGGAGCTGTTTTTT; CDR3: CASSIRIPGELFF; D: -; size: -; J: TRBJ2-2; V: TRBV19
DNA: TGCGCCAGCAGCCAAGGACTCGAACTGTACAATGAGCAGTTCTTC; CDR3: CASSQGLELYNEQFF; D: -; size: once; J: TRBJ2-1; V: TRBV4-1
DNA: TGTGCCAGCAGCTTAACCCCCGGCGAGCAGTACTTC; CDR3: CASSLTPGEQYF; D: -; size: -; J: TRBJ2-7; V: TRBV7-9
DNA: TGTGCCAGCAGCTCGACCGGGACTGAGCAGTTCTTC; CDR3: CASSSTGTEQFF; D: -; size: once; J: TRBJ2-1; V: TRBV7-6
DNA: TGTGCCAGCAGCTCGGGGGACTGGGGCTACAATGAGCAGTTCTTC; CDR3: CASSSGDWGYNEQFF; D: -; size: -; J: TRBJ2-1; V: TRBV7-9
DNA: TGTGCCAGCAGCTTAGCCGGGGGGACTTACGAGCAGTACTTC; CDR3: CASSLAGGTYEQYF; D: TRBD2; size: -; J: TRBJ2-7; V: TRBV11-1
DNA: TGTGCCAGCAGCCCCGGCCCAGGGAAGGAGACCCAGTACTTC; CDR3: CASSPGPGKETQYF; D: -; size: -; J: TRBJ2-5; V: TRBV5-4
DNA: TGTGCCAGCAGTTTAGGACAGGGGCTGATCTACGAGCAGTACTTC; CDR3: CASSLGQGLIYEQYF; D: TRBD1; size: -; J: TRBJ2-7; V: TRBV27
DNA: TGTGCCATCAGTGAGGCGACTAACTATGGCTACACCTTC; CDR3: CAISEATNYGYTF; D: -; size: -; J: TRBJ1-2; V: TRBV10-3
DNA: TGCGCCAGCAGCCTTGACGGAAATCAGCCCCAGCATTTT; CDR3: CASSLDGNQPQHF; D: -; size: -; J: TRBJ1-5; V: TRBV4-1
DNA: TGTGCCAGCAGTCACCTCACAGGGGGCGGGGAGACCCAGTACTTC; CDR3: CASSHLTGGGETQYF; D: TRBD1; size: -; J: TRBJ2-5; V: TRBV6-6
DNA: TGTGCCAGCAGCTCAGGGGATTCCTACAATGAGCAGTTCTTC; CDR3: CASSSGDSYNEQFF; D: -; size: -; J: TRBJ2-1; V: TRBV7-9